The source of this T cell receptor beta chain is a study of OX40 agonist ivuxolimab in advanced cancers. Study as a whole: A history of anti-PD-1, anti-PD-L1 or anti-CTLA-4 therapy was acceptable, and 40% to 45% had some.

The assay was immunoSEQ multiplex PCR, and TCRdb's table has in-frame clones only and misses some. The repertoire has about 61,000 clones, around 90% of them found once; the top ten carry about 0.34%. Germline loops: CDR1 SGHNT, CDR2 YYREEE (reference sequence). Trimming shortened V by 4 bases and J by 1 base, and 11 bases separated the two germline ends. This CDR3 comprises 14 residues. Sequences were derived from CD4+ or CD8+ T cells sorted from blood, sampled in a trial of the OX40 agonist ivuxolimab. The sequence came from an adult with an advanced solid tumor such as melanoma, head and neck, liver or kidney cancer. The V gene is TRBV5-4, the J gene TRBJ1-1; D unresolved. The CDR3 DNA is TGTGCCAGCAGCGGCAGATATTCGAACACTGAAGCTTTCTTT. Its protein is CASSGRYSNTEAFF.